In its sample, the clone carrying this T cell receptor (beta chain) was seen many times. Its antigen remains unidentified. This record belongs to a study of spatial heterogeneity in lung cancer. Overall study results and limits: How many expanded intratumoral alpha and beta TCRs were present tracked the tumor mutation count, which was a count of nonsynonymous mutations.

Sample time point: sample taken at primary tumor resection. Every molecule of TCR cDNA had its own unique molecular identifier. Each CDR3 protein gets one entry after TCRdb re-called the 5' RACE reads with MiXCR. Here the sample spans about 100,000 distinct CDR3 sequences, 4.4% being singletons. The specimen comprised lung tumor tissue, sampled at surgery. This clonotype was obtained from a male donor with early-stage non-small cell lung cancer.

Here the CDR3 reads CASSQAKLSGSGYEQFF. DNA for the CDR3: TGCGCCAGCAGCCAGGCCAAACTTAGCGGGAGTGGATATGAGCAGTTCTTC. The chain uses TRBV4-1 and TRBJ2-1; 9 bases are shared with TRBD2. The CDR3 totals 17 residues. Germline CDR1 and CDR2: MGHRA and YSYEKL. The V gene end was trimmed by 3 bases and the J gene end by 8 bases; junction bases not matched to a gene: 14.